These T cell receptor beta chains were read from a single sample in a study of glioma-infiltrating T cells after dendritic cell vaccination. The repertoire was sequenced with immunoSEQ multiplex PCR; TCRdb's copy has only in-frame clones and lacks some. The sample lists 99,000 or so clones; 90% were seen once. The specimen was blood, collected after dendritic cell vaccination. Receptors were obtained from a human donor with glioblastoma. CDR3s include the opening cysteine and the closing phenylalanine or tryptophan. Fields, in order: clone size, D gene, V gene, J gene, CDR3 protein, CDR3 DNA. A D gene is named only where the DNA matches it firmly. Size is omitted from some rows. Given values are once, few, many or a class for expanded clones.

>.|.|TRBV7-9|TRBJ2-5
CASSPIFAREIQETQYF
TGTGCCAGCAGCCCGATCTTCGCCCGGGAGATCCAAGAGACCCAGTACTTC
>.|TRBD1|TRBV30|TRBJ1-6
CAWSVRTGWSYNSPLHF
TGTGCCTGGAGTGTCCGGACAGGGTGGTCCTATAATTCCCCCCTCCACTTT
>.|TRBD1|TRBV6-6|TRBJ2-2
CASSYAGQEYTGELFF
TGTGCCAGCAGTTACGCAGGACAGGAGTACACCGGGGAGCTGTTTTTT
>.|.|TRBV19|TRBJ1-1
CASSITGRVTEAFF
TGTGCCAGTAGTATCACAGGGAGGGTCACTGAAGCTTTCTTT
>.|.|TRBV4-2|TRBJ1-3
CASSQEGGPGNTIYF
TGTGCCAGCAGCCAAGAAGGAGGCCCTGGAAACACCATATATTTT
>.|TRBD2|TRBV5-1|TRBJ2-5
CASRAVAGETQYF
TGCGCCAGCCGGGCGGTAGCGGGAGAGACCCAGTACTTC
>.|TRBD2|TRBV13|TRBJ2-1
CASSFTGLAGSGEQFF
TGTGCCAGCAGCTTTACGGGACTAGCGGGGTCGGGTGAGCAGTTCTTC
>.|.|TRBV4-1|TRBJ2-3
CASSQEERGTDTQYF
TGCGCCAGCAGCCAAGAAGAGCGGGGCACAGATACGCAGTATTTT
>.|.|TRBV6-1|TRBJ1-2
CASTPGYGYTF
TGTGCCAGCACGCCCGGCTATGGCTACACCTTC
>.|.|TRBV7-9|TRBJ1-1
CASRAQGEAFF
TGTGCCAGCAGAGCCCAGGGGGAAGCTTTCTTT
>.|TRBD1|TRBV7-9|TRBJ1-1
CASSRGTDYTEAFF
TGTGCCAGCAGCCGTGGGACAGATTACACTGAAGCTTTCTTT
>.|.|TRBV29-1|TRBJ2-3
CSVDSPRGGIVDTQYF
TGCAGCGTTGACTCCCCAAGGGGGGGAATCGTGGATACGCAGTATTTT
>.|.|TRBV18|TRBJ1-5
CASSPPLVEGPQHF
TGTGCCAGCTCACCGCCCTTGGTTGAGGGGCCCCAGCATTTT
>once|.|TRBV7-4|TRBJ2-1
CASTPGREYNEQFF
TGTGCCAGCACCCCCGGTAGGGAGTACAATGAGCAGTTCTTC
>.|TRBD1|TRBV29-1|TRBJ1-5
CSVRQGSNQPQHF
TGCAGCGTTCGACAGGGGAGCAATCAGCCCCAGCATTTT
>.|TRBD1|TRBV5-3|TRBJ2-7
CARSSLGTGLSYEQYF
TGTGCCAGAAGCTCCCTAGGGACAGGGCTTTCCTACGAGCAGTACTTC
>.|TRBD1|TRBV27|TRBJ1-2
CASSPDRGRDGYGYTF
TGTGCCAGCAGCCCGGACAGGGGGCGCGACGGTTATGGCTACACCTTC
>.|TRBD1|TRBV5-1|TRBJ2-1
CASSLGGTDSYNEQFF
TGCGCCAGCAGCTTGGGGGGGACAGACTCCTACAATGAGCAGTTCTTC
>.|TRBD2|TRBV11-2|TRBJ2-1
CASRTGTSSYNEQFF
TGTGCCAGCAGGACCGGGACTAGCTCCTACAATGAGCAGTTCTTC
>.|.|TRBV6-5|TRBJ1-3
CASSLGVTGNTIYF
TGTGCCAGCAGCCTCGGGGTAACTGGAAACACCATATATTTT
>once|.|TRBV2|TRBJ1-5
CASSDRGVGQPQHF
TGTGCCAGCAGTGATCGGGGAGTCGGGCAGCCCCAGCATTTT
>.|.|TRBV7-3|TRBJ1-1
CASSARKNTEAFF
TGTGCCAGCAGCGCGAGGAAGAACACTGAAGCTTTCTTT
>.|.|TRBV5-5|TRBJ2-5
CASSALGGETQYF
TGTGCCAGCAGCGCTCTTGGAGGGGAGACCCAGTACTTC
>.|.|TRBV19|TRBJ2-1
CASSILGGPGNEQFF
TGTGCCAGTAGTATCCTGGGGGGGCCGGGCAATGAGCAGTTCTTC
>.|TRBD2|TRBV7-3|TRBJ2-2
CASSLTGGLAGVDGELFF
TGTGCCAGCAGCTTAACGGGGGGACTAGCGGGAGTTGACGGGGAGCTGTTTTTT
>.|.|TRBV9|TRBJ2-1
CASSVAWRYNEQFF
TGTGCCAGCAGCGTAGCTTGGCGGTACAATGAGCAGTTCTTC
>.|.|TRBV7-2|TRBJ2-1
CASSNRQRNNEQFF
TGTGCCAGCAGCAACCGACAGCGAAACAATGAGCAGTTCTTC
>.|TRBD1|TRBV2|TRBJ2-7
CASNRQGHWAEQYF
TGTGCCAGCAATCGACAGGGACACTGGGCCGAGCAGTACTTC
>.|TRBD1|TRBV7-9|TRBJ2-1
CASSLAGTGINEQFF
TGTGCCAGCAGCTTAGCCGGGACAGGGATCAATGAGCAGTTCTTC
>.|.|TRBV5-4|TRBJ2-2
CASSRGAGVGTGELFF
TGTGCCAGCAGCCGGGGGGCAGGGGTGGGCACCGGGGAGCTGTTTTTT
>.|TRBD1|TRBV5-6|TRBJ2-7
CASSSAGGRRIYEQYF
TGTGCCAGCAGCAGTGCAGGGGGTCGCAGAATCTACGAGCAGTACTTC
>.|.|TRBV7-9|TRBJ2-7
CASSLMEGFNEQYF
TGTGCCAGCAGCTTAATGGAGGGTTTCAACGAGCAGTACTTC
>.|.|TRBV25-1|TRBJ2-7
CASSVGHYEQYF
TGTGCCAGCAGTGTGGGACACTACGAGCAGTACTTC
>.|TRBD2|TRBV19|TRBJ2-3
CASTSRTSANSRDTQYF
TGTGCCAGTACGAGCAGGACTAGCGCCAACTCGAGAGATACGCAGTATTTT
>.|.|TRBV30|TRBJ1-1
CAWREEPGTEAFF
TGTGCCTGGAGAGAGGAGCCTGGCACTGAAGCTTTCTTT
>.|.|TRBV5-1|TRBJ1-1
CASSSTGENTEAFF
TGCGCCAGCAGCTCGACCGGGGAGAACACTGAAGCTTTCTTT
>.|.|TRBV5-1|TRBJ1-3
CASSLRGGAGNTIYF
TGCGCCAGCAGCTTGAGGGGGGGTGCTGGAAACACCATATATTTT
>.|.|TRBV18|TRBJ1-5
CASSPDSSNQPQHF
TGTGCCAGCTCACCTGACAGTAGCAATCAGCCCCAGCATTTT
>once|TRBD1|TRBV5-5|TRBJ2-7
CASRHGTGFYEQYF
TGTGCCAGCAGGCACGGGACAGGGTTCTACGAGCAGTACTTC
>.|TRBD2|TRBV7-9|TRBJ2-7
CASSFPQRGGPSSYEQYF
TGTGCCAGCAGCTTTCCCCAGCGGGGGGGCCCCTCCTCCTACGAGCAGTACTTC